This T cell receptor beta chain was sequenced during a study of T cell responses to AZD1222 COVID-19 vaccine. TCRdb keeps only in-frame clones here, not all; method: immunoSEQ multiplex PCR. The sample yields about 97,000 clones, about 88% seen once. After removal of 2 bases from V and 4 bases from J, the junction contained 5 bases not matched to a gene. The CDR3 is made up of 15 amino acids. Germline assignment: CDR1 KGHSH and CDR2 LQKENI. This receptor was obtained from an adult in good health. The rearrangement joins TRBV18 to TRBJ2-3; 8 bases map to TRBD2. The sequenced sample was peripheral blood, obtained on day 0 of AZD1222 vaccination. The CDR3 region is CASSPIGGAPDTQYF. The CDR3 DNA follows: TGTGCCAGCTCACCAATCGGGGGGGCCCCAGATACGCAGTATTTT.